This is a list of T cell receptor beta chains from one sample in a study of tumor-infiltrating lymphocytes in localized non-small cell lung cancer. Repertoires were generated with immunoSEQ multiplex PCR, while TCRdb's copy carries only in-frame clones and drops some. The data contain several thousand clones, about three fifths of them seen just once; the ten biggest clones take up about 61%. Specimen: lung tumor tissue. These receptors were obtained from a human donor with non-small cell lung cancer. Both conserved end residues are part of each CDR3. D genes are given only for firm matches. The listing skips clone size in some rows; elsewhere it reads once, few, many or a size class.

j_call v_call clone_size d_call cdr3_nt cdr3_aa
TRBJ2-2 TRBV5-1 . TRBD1 TGCGCCAGCAGCTTCTGGACAGGGCCCACCGGGGAGCTGTTTTTT CASSFWTGPTGELFF
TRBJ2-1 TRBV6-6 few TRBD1 TGTGCCAGCACTCGCGACAGGGGCTATGAGCAGTTCTTC CASTRDRGYEQFF
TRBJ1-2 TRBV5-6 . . TGTGCCAGCCTCCTACTCGAGGGCTATGGCTACACCTTC CASLLLEGYGYTF
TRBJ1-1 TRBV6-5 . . TGTGCCAGCAGTTACGCAAACACTGAAGCTTTCTTT CASSYANTEAFF
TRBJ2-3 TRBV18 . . TGTGCCAGCTCATCCCTTCCAGATACGCAGTATTTT CASSSLPDTQYF
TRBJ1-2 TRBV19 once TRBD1 TGTGCCAGTAGTGGGCGGGACAGGGCAGGAGGTGGCTACACCTTC CASSGRDRAGGGYTF
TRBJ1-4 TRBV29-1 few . TGCAGCGTTGAAGAGGACGGTGGCGAAAAACTGTTTTTT CSVEEDGGEKLFF
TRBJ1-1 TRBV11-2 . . TGTGCCAGCAGCTTAGAGCGATTTGAAGCTTTCTTT CASSLERFEAFF
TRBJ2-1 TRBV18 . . TGTGCCAGCTCAAAGGACTACTCCTACAATGAGCAGTTCTTC CASSKDYSYNEQFF
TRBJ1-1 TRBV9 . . TGTGCCAGCAGCGTAGATAGGGGGAAGAACACTGAAGCTTTCTTT CASSVDRGKNTEAFF
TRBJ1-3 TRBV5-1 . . TGCGCCAGCAGCTTGGGGGGACCGACAGTCTCTGGAAACACCATATATTTT CASSLGGPTVSGNTIYF
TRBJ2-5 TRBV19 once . TGTGCCAGCCAGATGACGGGGGAGACCCAGTACTTC CASQMTGETQYF
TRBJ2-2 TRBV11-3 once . TGTGCCAGCAGCCGACAAGCGAACACCGGGGAGCTGTTTTTT CASSRQANTGELFF
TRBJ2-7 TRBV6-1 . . TGTGCCAGCAGCGATTTAGGGCCCTCCGAGCAGTACTTC CASSDLGPSEQYF
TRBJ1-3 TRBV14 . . TGTGCCAGCAGCCAAGACAACATGGGACCCCTAACATCTGGAAACACCATATATTTT CASSQDNMGPLTSGNTIYF
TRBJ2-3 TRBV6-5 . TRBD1 TGTGCCAGCGCACCGACCGGGACAGCAACAGATACGCAGTATTTT CASAPTGTATDTQYF
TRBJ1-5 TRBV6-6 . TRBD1 TGTGCCAGCAGTGCGACAGGGTGGCCAGGGCCCCAGCATTTT CASSATGWPGPQHF
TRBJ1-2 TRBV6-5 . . TGTGCCAGCAGTTACAGGGCAGCAGGTAGTGGCTACACCTTC CASSYRAAGSGYTF
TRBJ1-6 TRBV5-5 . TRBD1 TGTGCCAGCAGCCCCCTCGGGGACAGCTATAATTCACCCCTCCACTTT CASSPLGDSYNSPLHF
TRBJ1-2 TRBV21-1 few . TGTGCCAGCACCAAGGAGGGGGAAAACAGGGGGTCACGGCTTGGCTATGGCTACACCTTC CASTKEGENRGSRLGYGYTF
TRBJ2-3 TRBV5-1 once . TGCGCCAGCACCTCCAGACGCACAGATACGCAGTATTTT CASTSRRTDTQYF
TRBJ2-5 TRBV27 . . TGTGCCAGCAGAAAGGTGGCGGATCCTTGGGGGGAGACCCAGTACTTC CASRKVADPWGETQYF
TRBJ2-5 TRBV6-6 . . TGTGCCAGCAACCGCCAGGCCAAACAAGAGACCCAGTACTTC CASNRQAKQETQYF
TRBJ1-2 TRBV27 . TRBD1 TGTGCCAGCAGTTCAACAGGGGGCGTACGCTATGGCTACACCTTC CASSSTGGVRYGYTF
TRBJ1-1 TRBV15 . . TGTGCCACCAGCAGACCGGACATCGGGGCTGAAGCTTTCTTT CATSRPDIGAEAFF